This T cell receptor (beta chain) was identified during a study of OX40 agonist ivuxolimab in advanced cancers. The repertoire was sequenced with immunoSEQ multiplex PCR; TCRdb's copy has only in-frame clones and lacks some. The sample shows 70,000 to 80,000 clones, roughly nine tenths of them seen only once. This clone was seen only a few times. The sequence derives from an adult with an advanced solid tumor such as melanoma, head and neck, liver or kidney cancer. Sequencing was performed on CD4+ or CD8+ T cells sorted from blood, taken in a trial of the OX40 agonist ivuxolimab.

CDR3 residues: CASSRDRGNEKLFF. The CDR3 coding sequence is TGTGCCAGCAGCCGGGACAGGGGAAATGAAAAACTGTTTTTT. The rearrangement links TRBV7-9 to TRBJ1-4, with 10 positions matching TRBD1. V dropped 5 bases and J dropped 5; count of bases not matched to a gene: 2. The CDR3 is 14 residues long. The germline V gene has CDR1 SEHNR and CDR2 FQNEAQ (reference sequence). The full variable domain, with the rest looked up from reference TRBV7-9 and TRBJ1-4, is DTGVSQNPRHKITKRGQNVTFRCDPISEHNRLYWYRQTLGQGPEFLTYFQNEAQLEKSRLLSDRFSAERPKGSFSTLEIQRTEQGDSAMYLCASSRDRGNEKLFFGSGTQLSVL.